These T cell receptor beta chains were read from a single sample in a study of T cells in Graves' hyperthyroidism and ophthalmopathy. MiXCR was run by TCRdb on the multiplex PCR reads, yielding one entry per CDR3 protein. The sample consists of around 250,000 distinct CDR3 sequences, around 15% of them appearing once. Sample: blood. All receptors come from a woman aged 18 to 35 with Graves' ophthalmopathy. CDR3s leave out the opening cysteine and the closing phenylalanine or tryptophan. Each record gives: V gene, J gene, clone size, CDR3 protein. Size values are once, few and many counts, or a class for expanded clones, and some rows have none.

v_gene: TRBV18; j_gene: TRBJ2-5; abundance: many; CDR3aa: ASSRKFKETQY
v_gene: TRBV19; j_gene: TRBJ1-1; abundance: many; CDR3aa: ASSYRTGETEAF
v_gene: TRBV7-3; j_gene: TRBJ1-1; abundance: many; CDR3aa: ASSSRGGLNTEAF
v_gene: TRBV18; j_gene: TRBJ1-3; abundance: .; CDR3aa: ASSRSPHPGRNSGNTIY
v_gene: TRBV12-3/TRBV12-4; j_gene: TRBJ2-3; abundance: many; CDR3aa: ASSSGLATKGTQY
v_gene: TRBV4-1; j_gene: TRBJ1-3; abundance: .; CDR3aa: ASSPTGQVVY
v_gene: TRBV9; j_gene: TRBJ2-1; abundance: few; CDR3aa: ASSAGLAGHNEQF
v_gene: TRBV30; j_gene: TRBJ2-7; abundance: many; CDR3aa: AWSVQSTRFSFEQY
v_gene: TRBV11-3; j_gene: TRBJ2-1; abundance: many; CDR3aa: ASSFRSSSYNEQF
v_gene: TRBV11-2; j_gene: TRBJ1-6; abundance: many; CDR3aa: ASSLGSGKSPLH
v_gene: TRBV19; j_gene: TRBJ1-1; abundance: few; CDR3aa: ASSMGNTEAF
v_gene: TRBV6-5; j_gene: TRBJ1-2; abundance: many; CDR3aa: ASSYSESAAEPYGYT
v_gene: TRBV30; j_gene: TRBJ1-6; abundance: many; CDR3aa: AWSRNSPLH
v_gene: TRBV11-2; j_gene: TRBJ2-5; abundance: .; CDR3aa: ASSLQGLAEETQY
v_gene: TRBV29-1; j_gene: TRBJ2-5; abundance: .; CDR3aa: SAESGRGETQY
v_gene: TRBV2; j_gene: TRBJ1-1; abundance: .; CDR3aa: ASSPRERNTEAF
v_gene: TRBV29-1; j_gene: TRBJ2-7; abundance: .; CDR3aa: SVERTGGAYEQY
v_gene: TRBV20-1; j_gene: TRBJ2-3; abundance: few; CDR3aa: SASPLGRGLGTDTQY
v_gene: TRBV7-9; j_gene: TRBJ1-5; abundance: many; CDR3aa: ASSSEGTEDDQPQH
v_gene: TRBV11-2; j_gene: TRBJ1-1; abundance: .; CDR3aa: ASSLGAGGFEAF
v_gene: TRBV2; j_gene: TRBJ1-4; abundance: many; CDR3aa: ASSTRDRANEKLF
v_gene: TRBV28; j_gene: TRBJ2-1; abundance: many; CDR3aa: ASSFGVYNEQF
v_gene: TRBV5-1; j_gene: TRBJ2-1; abundance: many; CDR3aa: ASSYDRGLGNEQF
v_gene: TRBV2; j_gene: TRBJ1-2; abundance: once; CDR3aa: ASSFYGGGGYT
v_gene: TRBV7-9; j_gene: TRBJ1-1; abundance: many; CDR3aa: ASSFTPGAMNTEAF
v_gene: TRBV6-2/TRBV6-3; j_gene: TRBJ1-6; abundance: .; CDR3aa: ASRQDREVSPLH
v_gene: TRBV2; j_gene: TRBJ1-1; abundance: many; CDR3aa: ASSDSTADEAF
v_gene: TRBV15; j_gene: TRBJ2-3; abundance: .; CDR3aa: ATSRGPSASTDTQY
v_gene: TRBV15; j_gene: TRBJ1-5; abundance: many; CDR3aa: ATSSGMGFGNQPQH
v_gene: TRBV28; j_gene: TRBJ1-2; abundance: many; CDR3aa: ASSLVGGYT
v_gene: TRBV7-9; j_gene: TRBJ2-3; abundance: many; CDR3aa: ASSYRPGLARGNNTQY
v_gene: TRBV28; j_gene: TRBJ2-3; abundance: many; CDR3aa: ASRTTRGSATDTQY
v_gene: TRBV4-1; j_gene: TRBJ1-2; abundance: .; CDR3aa: ASSPKGGVGYT
v_gene: TRBV6-6; j_gene: TRBJ1-2; abundance: many; CDR3aa: ASSYSWGRGYT
v_gene: TRBV13; j_gene: TRBJ1-1; abundance: .; CDR3aa: ASSSSRDRGNTEAF
v_gene: TRBV18; j_gene: TRBJ2-2; abundance: many; CDR3aa: ASSPTSGGNTGELF
v_gene: TRBV7-9; j_gene: TRBJ1-6; abundance: .; CDR3aa: ASRSLQGAHSPLH
v_gene: TRBV3-1; j_gene: TRBJ2-3; abundance: many; CDR3aa: ASSHEGGTDTQY
v_gene: TRBV20-1; j_gene: TRBJ1-4; abundance: many; CDR3aa: SAYPGQGPNEKLF